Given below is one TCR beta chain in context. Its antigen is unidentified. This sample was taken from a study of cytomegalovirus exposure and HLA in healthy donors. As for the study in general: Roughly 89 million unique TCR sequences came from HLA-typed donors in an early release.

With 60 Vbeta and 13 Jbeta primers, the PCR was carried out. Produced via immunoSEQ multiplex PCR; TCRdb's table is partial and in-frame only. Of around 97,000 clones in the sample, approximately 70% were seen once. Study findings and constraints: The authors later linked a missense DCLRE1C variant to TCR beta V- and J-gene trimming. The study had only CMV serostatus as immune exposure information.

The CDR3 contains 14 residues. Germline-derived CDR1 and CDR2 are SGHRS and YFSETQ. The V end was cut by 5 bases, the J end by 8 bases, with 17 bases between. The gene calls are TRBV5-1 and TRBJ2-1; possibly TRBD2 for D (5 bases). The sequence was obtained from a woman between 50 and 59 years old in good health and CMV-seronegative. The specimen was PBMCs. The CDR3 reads CASRRADLLDEQFF. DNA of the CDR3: TGCGCCAGCAGGAGGGCGGACCTTTTGGATGAGCAGTTCTTC.